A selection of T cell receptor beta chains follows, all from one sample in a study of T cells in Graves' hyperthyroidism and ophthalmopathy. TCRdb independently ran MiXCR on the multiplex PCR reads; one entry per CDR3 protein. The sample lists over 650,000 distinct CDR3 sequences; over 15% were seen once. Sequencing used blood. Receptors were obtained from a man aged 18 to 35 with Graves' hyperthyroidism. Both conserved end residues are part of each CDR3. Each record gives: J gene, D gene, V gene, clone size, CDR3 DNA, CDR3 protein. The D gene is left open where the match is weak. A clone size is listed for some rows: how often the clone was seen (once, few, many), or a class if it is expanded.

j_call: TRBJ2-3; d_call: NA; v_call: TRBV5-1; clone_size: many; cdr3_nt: TGCGCCAGCAGCCTCGAGGACGTAGGCACAGATACGCAGTATTTT; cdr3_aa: CASSLEDVGTDTQYF
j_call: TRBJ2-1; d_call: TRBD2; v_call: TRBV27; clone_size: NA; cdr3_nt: TGTGCCAGCAACCCAATACCCCCTAGCGGCCGAGACAATGAGCAGTTCTTC; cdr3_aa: CASNPIPPSGRDNEQFF
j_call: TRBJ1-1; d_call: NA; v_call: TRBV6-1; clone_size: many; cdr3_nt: TGTGCCAGCAGTGAGAAAACAGGGACCCCCACTGAAGCTTTCTTT; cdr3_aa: CASSEKTGTPTEAFF
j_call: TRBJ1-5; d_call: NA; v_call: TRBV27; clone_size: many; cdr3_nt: TGTGCCAGCAGCTCCAGGGCGGGGGGGCAGCCCCAGCATTTT; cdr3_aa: CASSSRAGGQPQHF
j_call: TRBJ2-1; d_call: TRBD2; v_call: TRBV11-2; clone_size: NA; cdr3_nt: TGTGCCAGCAGAACTAGCGGGGGTTCCTACAATGAGCAGTTCTTC; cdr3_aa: CASRTSGGSYNEQFF
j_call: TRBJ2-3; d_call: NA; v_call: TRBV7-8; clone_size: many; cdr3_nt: TGTGCCAGCAGCCCACGGTCCCGGGCTACGGCTATCACAGATACGCAGTATTTT; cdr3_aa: CASSPRSRATAITDTQYF
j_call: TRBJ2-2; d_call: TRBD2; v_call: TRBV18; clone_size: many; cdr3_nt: TGTGCCAGCTCACCACCGTTAGCGGGGACCGGGGAGCTGTTTTTT; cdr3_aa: CASSPPLAGTGELFF
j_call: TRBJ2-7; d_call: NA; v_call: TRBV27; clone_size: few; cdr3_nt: TGTGCCAGCTCCGAGGCTCTTAAGGTTTACGAGCAGTACTTC; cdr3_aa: CASSEALKVYEQYF
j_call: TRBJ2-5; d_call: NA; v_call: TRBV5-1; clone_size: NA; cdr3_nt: TGCGCCAGCAGCCTGGGGGTACGGTCAAGAAAAGGAGAGACCCAGTACTTC; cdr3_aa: CASSLGVRSRKGETQYF
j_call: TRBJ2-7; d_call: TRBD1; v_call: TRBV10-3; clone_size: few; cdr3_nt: TGTGCCATCAGTGAGTCCGGGACAGGGTGGTCCTACGAGCAGTACTTC; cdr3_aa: CAISESGTGWSYEQYF
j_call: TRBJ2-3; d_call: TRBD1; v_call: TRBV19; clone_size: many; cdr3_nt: TGTGCCAGTAGTACTGACAGGGGAGTGACGCAGTATTTT; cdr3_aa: CASSTDRGVTQYF
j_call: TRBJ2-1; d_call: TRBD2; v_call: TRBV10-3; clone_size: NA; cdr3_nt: TGTGCCATCAGGCCCGGGACTACGGGGAATGAGCAGTTCTTC; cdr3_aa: CAIRPGTTGNEQFF
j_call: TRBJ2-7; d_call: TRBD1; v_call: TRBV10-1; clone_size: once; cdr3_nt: TGCGCCAGCAGTGAGGGCAGGGGGCTCTACGAGCAGTACTTC; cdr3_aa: CASSEGRGLYEQYF
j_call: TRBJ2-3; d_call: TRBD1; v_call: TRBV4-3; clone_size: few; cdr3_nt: TGCGCCAGCAGCCAAAGCGGACAGGACACAGATACGCAGTATTTT; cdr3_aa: CASSQSGQDTDTQYF
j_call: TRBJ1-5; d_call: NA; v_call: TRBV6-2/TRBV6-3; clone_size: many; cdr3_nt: TGTGCCAGCAGATACCACGGTTTCAATCAGCCCCAGCATTTT; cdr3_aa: CASRYHGFNQPQHF
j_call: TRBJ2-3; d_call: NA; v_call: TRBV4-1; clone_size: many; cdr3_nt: TGCGCCAGCAGCCAAGAGGGTAGCACAGATACGCAGTATTTT; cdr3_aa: CASSQEGSTDTQYF
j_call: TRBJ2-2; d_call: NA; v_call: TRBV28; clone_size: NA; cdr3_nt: TGTGCCAGCAGTCCACCAGGTATAGGGAACACCGGGGAGCTGTTTTTT; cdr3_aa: CASSPPGIGNTGELFF
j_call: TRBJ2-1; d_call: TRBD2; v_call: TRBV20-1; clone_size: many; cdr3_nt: TGCAGTGCGCCGGGACTAGCCCACAATGAGCAGTTCTTC; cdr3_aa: CSAPGLAHNEQFF
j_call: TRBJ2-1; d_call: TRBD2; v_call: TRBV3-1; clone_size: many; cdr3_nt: TGTGCCAGCAGCTATCGACTAGCCGGTGATGAGCAGTTCTTC; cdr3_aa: CASSYRLAGDEQFF
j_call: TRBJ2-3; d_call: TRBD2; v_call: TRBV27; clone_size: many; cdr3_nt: TGTGCCAGCAGTTTGGTCGGGAGGTGGGATACGCAGTATTTT; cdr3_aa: CASSLVGRWDTQYF
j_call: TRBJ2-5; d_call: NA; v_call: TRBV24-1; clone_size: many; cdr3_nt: TGTGCCACCAGTGATTCTACTTCGGGAAAGACCCAGTACTTC; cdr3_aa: CATSDSTSGKTQYF
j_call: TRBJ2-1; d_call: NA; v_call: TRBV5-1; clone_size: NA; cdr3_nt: TGCGCCAGCAGCTTGGTGGGGGTGGGGGGCTACAATGAGCAGTTCTTC; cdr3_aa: CASSLVGVGGYNEQFF
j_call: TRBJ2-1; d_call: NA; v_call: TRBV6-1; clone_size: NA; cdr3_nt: TGTGCCAGCAGTTATTTTCGGGGGGCGAGGAATGAGCAGTTCTTC; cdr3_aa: CASSYFRGARNEQFF
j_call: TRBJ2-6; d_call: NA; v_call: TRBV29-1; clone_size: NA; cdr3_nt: TGCAGCGCTCTTGTGGTGGGACTCCTCTCTGGGGCCAACGTCCTGACTTTC; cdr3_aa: CSALVVGLLSGANVLTF
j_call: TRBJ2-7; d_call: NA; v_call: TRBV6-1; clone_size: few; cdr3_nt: TGTGCCAGCAGTTTTGACCCCTCTCCTACGCAGCAGTACTTC; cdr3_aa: CASSFDPSPTQQYF
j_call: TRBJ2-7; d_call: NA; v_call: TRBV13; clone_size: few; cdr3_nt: TGTGCCAGCAGCTTAGAGGGCAGACCCTACGAGCAGTACTTC; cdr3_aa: CASSLEGRPYEQYF
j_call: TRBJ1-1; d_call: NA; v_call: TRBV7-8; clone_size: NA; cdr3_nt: TGTGCCAGCAGCTTAGCCGGGGGGGAGCGGAACACTGAAGCTTTCTTT; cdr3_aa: CASSLAGGERNTEAFF
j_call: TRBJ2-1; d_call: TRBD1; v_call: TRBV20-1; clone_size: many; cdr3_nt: TGCAGTGCTAGGGCCCGGGACAGGACCTGGAATGAGCAGTTCTTC; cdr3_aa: CSARARDRTWNEQFF
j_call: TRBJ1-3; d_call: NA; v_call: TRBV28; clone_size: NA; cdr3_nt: TGTGCCAGCAGTTTGGGGGGGGCCACTGGAAACACCATATATTTT; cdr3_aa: CASSLGGATGNTIYF